What follows are 17 T cell receptor beta chains derived from one specimen sequenced in a study of Ad26.COV2.S vaccination and SARS-CoV-2 variants. Treatment: roughly 19 received Ad26.COV2.S at low or high dose, single or two shots; 5 received placebo; per-sample allocation not given. Material that was analyzed had been drawn on day 63 after the first vaccine or placebo injection. The protocol was immunoSEQ multiplex PCR, while the TCRdb copy is restricted to in-frame clones and leaves out a portion. The profile shows about 350,000 clones, 86% of them singletons. This specimen consisted of peripheral blood, obtained in a trial of Ad26.COV2.S vaccine versus placebo. The receptors derive from a person aged 18-60 years who received the Ad26.COV2.S COVID-19 vaccine or a placebo.

Concerning this clone itself: Within the sample, other DNA sequences also encode this same CDR3. The rearrangement joins TRBV30 to TRBJ1-5; D is unresolved. CDR1 and CDR2 (germline): GTSNPN, SVGIG (reference sequence). Trimming shortened V by 0 bases and J by 2 bases, and 5 bases separated the two germline ends. The CDR3 runs 13 residues. CDR3: CAWSVIGNQPQHF. CDR3 in DNA: TGTGCCTGGAGTGTGATAGGCAATCAGCCCCAGCATTTT.

In regard to this clone: The junction shows a germline mismatch at one end, possibly a read error. The genes are TRBV7-7 and TRBJ2-2, with 8 nucleotides matching TRBD1. The CDR3 spans 15 residues. The V gene's germline CDR1 is SSHAT and CDR2 FNYEAQ (reference sequence). CDR3 DNA: TGTGCTAGCAGCTCCGGGACAGGGAACACCGGGGAGCTGTTTTTT. It translates to CASSSGTGNTGELFF.

The chain recombines TRBV6-6 with TRBJ1-2, with 9 bases fitting TRBD1. The CDR3 loop spans 13 amino acids. The ends lost 6 bases at V and 1 base at J; junction bases unmatched: 0. Germline loops: CDR1 MNHNY, CDR2 SVGAGI (reference sequence). CDR3 nucleotides: TGTGCCAGCAGGACAGGGGGTAACTATGGCTACACCTTC. Amino acids: CASRTGGNYGYTF.

This chain joins TRBV3-1 (or the pseudogene TRBV3-2) and TRBJ2-3; 13 positions agree with TRBD2. Germline V gene sequence: CDR1 LGHDT, CDR2 YNNKEL (reference sequence). With 4 bases clipped from V and 0 bases from J, the junction kept 1 base outside the gene matches. CDR3 length equals 16 residues. The CDR3 coding sequence is TGTGCCAGCAGCCGGGGACTAGCGGGAAGCACAGATACGCAGTATTTT. Encoded protein: CASSRGLAGSTDTQYF.

The J gene is TRBJ2-1, the V gene TRBV5-1; TRBD2 matches 8 bases. Germline trimming cut 4 bases from V and 7 bases from J; bases unmatched to any gene: 13. CDR3 size: 16 residues. Looked up from germline, CDR1 is SGHRS and CDR2 is YFSETQ. The CDR3 here is CASSIYSGGAQNEQFF. The CDR3, as DNA: TGCGCCAGCAGCATTTACTCGGGAGGGGCCCAGAATGAGCAGTTCTTC.

The chain has TRBV20-1 and TRBJ2-7; D gene ambiguous. The germline V gene has CDR1 DFQATT and CDR2 SNEGSKA (reference sequence). The CDR3 sequence is 13 residues long. V shed 3 bases and J shed 0 bases, with 9 bases lying between them. The CDR3 DNA sequence: TGCAGTGCTAGTCTGGCACTCTCCTACGAGCAGTACTTC. Protein product: CSASLALSYEQYF.

The rearrangement uses TRBV25-1 and TRBJ2-2; D possibly corresponds to TRBD1 (6 bases). The CDR3 consists of 14 residues. Germline assignment: CDR1 MGHDK and CDR2 SYGVNS. V was shortened by 7 bases and J by 1 base, with 10 bases between the two germline ends. The CDR3 sequence is CASNRDKNTGELFF. The DNA for the CDR3 is TGTGCCAGCAACAGGGACAAGAACACCGGGGAGCTGTTTTTT. Drawing the rest from reference TRBV25-1 and TRBJ2-2, the complete variable domain is EADIYQTPRYLVIGTGKKITLECSQTMGHDKMYWYQQDPGMELHLIHYSYGVNSTEKGDLSSESTVSRIRTEHFPLTLESARPSHTSQYLCASNRDKNTGELFFGEGSRLTVL.

The CDR3 is CASSRRLGTTNTGELFF. CDR3 coding DNA: TGTGCCAGCTCACGCCGGTTAGGGACAACGAACACCGGGGAGCTGTTTTTT. The chain is built from TRBV18 and TRBJ2-2; D perhaps matches TRBD1 (6 bases). Trimming removed 4 bases from V and 0 bases from J, with 15 bases in between. CDR3 length equals 17 residues. The germline CDR1 and CDR2 sequences are KGHSH and LQKENI.

A single count supports this clone. V is TRBV29-1 and J is TRBJ2-1; 8 bases line up with TRBD2. CDR3 size: 14 residues. Germline CDR1 and CDR2: SQVTM and ANQGSEA. V trimming: 4 bases; J trimming: 3 bases; junction bases outside the gene matches: 5. The CDR3 DNA follows: TGCAGCGTTGTGGGGCGGGGGGTCTACAATGAGCAGTTCTTC. It codes for CSVVGRGVYNEQFF.

V gene TRBV5-1 combines with J gene TRBJ1-1; unclear D gene. V was trimmed by 0 bases and J by 1 base, leaving 10 bases between them. This CDR3 region has 15 residues. CDR1 is SGHRS and CDR2 is YFSETQ in the germline V gene. DNA for the CDR3: TGCGCCAGCAGCTTGGTCAGTGCCGGGAACACTGAAGCTTTCTTT. It specifies CASSLVSAGNTEAFF.

This chain uses TRBV2 with TRBJ2-6; D is undetermined. CDR1 SNHLY and CDR2 FYNNEI come from the germline V gene. Trimming shortened V by 8 bases and J by 3 bases, and 5 bases separated the two germline ends. The CDR3 spans 12 residues. The CDR3 DNA sequence: TGTGCCAGCGTAATTGGGGCCAACGTCCTGACTTTC. Amino acids: CASVIGANVLTF.

The rearrangement joins TRBV5-6 to TRBJ2-5, with D possibly being TRBD1 (5 bases). Germline V gene sequence: CDR1 SGHDT, CDR2 YYEEEE. The CDR3 spans 15 residues. With 5 bases removed from V and 3 bases from J, the gap between germline ends came to 17 bases. CDR3 bases: TGTGCCAGCAGTTTGTTAGGGGATACGAAAGAGACCCAGTACTTC. It yields the protein CASSLLGDTKETQYF.

J is TRBJ1-5 and V is TRBV20-1, with 10 bases matching TRBD1. This CDR3 is 14 amino acids long. Germline V gene data show CDR1 as DFQATT and CDR2 as SNEGSKA (reference sequence). J gave up 9 bases and V 3 bases, and 8 bases lay outside the gene matches. CDR3 residues: CSASQGTGALPQHF. As DNA, the CDR3 is TGCAGTGCTAGTCAGGGGACAGGGGCCTTGCCCCAGCATTTT.

This chain links TRBV7-2 with TRBJ1-6; D gene uncertain. CDR3 length: 16 residues. The V end was cut by 2 bases, the J end by 7 bases, with 15 bases between. The germline CDR1 and CDR2 sequences are SGHTA and FQGNSA. The CDR3 coding sequence is TGTGCCAGCAGCTTAACTATGGTTGTGAGCAATTCACCCCTCCACTTT. Its protein product is CASSLTMVVSNSPLHF.

DNA for the CDR3: TGTGCCAGCAGGCCGGGGGCCAATCAGCCCCAGCATTTT. Amino acids: CASRPGANQPQHF. The rearrangement uses TRBV28 and TRBJ1-5, with D perhaps matching TRBD1 (6 bases). The CDR3 contains 13 residues. Per germline, CDR1 MDHEN and CDR2 SYDVKM. Trimming shortened V by 6 bases and J by 3 bases, and 9 bases separated the two germline ends.

The chain is built from TRBV5-1 and TRBJ1-5; 9 bases are a match to TRBD1. Germline assignment: CDR1 SGHRS and CDR2 YFSETQ. This CDR3 is 15 amino acids long. J was trimmed by 6 bases and V by 3 bases; bases with no gene match: 7. The CDR3 here is CASSSGQGGSQPQHF. CDR3 nucleotides: TGCGCCAGCAGCTCGGGACAGGGAGGGTCTCAGCCCCAGCATTTT.

This clone is a singleton in its sample. The chain has TRBV28 and TRBJ2-3, with a weak D call TRBD1 (6 bases). V lost 2 bases and J 7 bases, leaving 10 bases between the germline ends. Germline values: CDR1 MDHEN, CDR2 SYDVKM. The CDR3 covers 13 residues. The CDR3 sequence is CASSLGDTHTQYF. In DNA, the CDR3 is TGTGCCAGCAGTTTAGGGGACACCCATACGCAGTATTTT.